The rows below give T cell receptor beta chains drawn from one sample of a study of spatial heterogeneity in lung cancer. MiXCR was run by TCRdb on the 5' RACE reads, yielding one entry per CDR3 protein. The sample shows fewer than 12,000 distinct CDR3 sequences, around 9.4% of them seen only once. The source material was PBMCs, sampled at surgery. All receptors come from a male donor with early-stage non-small cell lung cancer. The conserved cysteine and the conserved F or W are not part of the CDR3 here.

j_call: TRBJ1-4; v_call: TRBV7-9; cdr3_aa: ASSFGSGNEKLF
j_call: TRBJ2-6; v_call: TRBV29-1; cdr3_aa: SVEGLDGALSGANVLT
j_call: TRBJ2-3; v_call: TRBV7-3; cdr3_aa: ASSLGLAADTQY
j_call: TRBJ2-5; v_call: TRBV12-3/TRBV12-4; cdr3_aa: ASSLGYRGPEEETQY
j_call: TRBJ2-2; v_call: TRBV29-1; cdr3_aa: SAQGRGTGELF
j_call: TRBJ2-5; v_call: TRBV2; cdr3_aa: ASTTEETQY
j_call: TRBJ2-1; v_call: TRBV7-2; cdr3_aa: ASSLNRGVSYNEQF
j_call: TRBJ1-1; v_call: TRBV9; cdr3_aa: ASSVAYTFVNTEAF
j_call: TRBJ2-7; v_call: TRBV5-1; cdr3_aa: ASRARGG
j_call: TRBJ2-3; v_call: TRBV7-2; cdr3_aa: ASSSHGGDTQY
j_call: TRBJ2-7; v_call: TRBV12-3/TRBV12-4; cdr3_aa: ASSLGTRTYEQY
j_call: TRBJ1-2; v_call: TRBV7-2; cdr3_aa: ASSLGTVYGYT
j_call: TRBJ1-2; v_call: TRBV7-3; cdr3_aa: ASSTRRHTDYGYT
j_call: TRBJ2-3; v_call: TRBV4-1; cdr3_aa: ASSLEAEGLDTQY
j_call: TRBJ1-4; v_call: TRBV5-1; cdr3_aa: ASSLRATGEGEKLF
j_call: TRBJ2-5; v_call: TRBV6-2/TRBV6-3; cdr3_aa: ASSFRDPLVGETQY
j_call: TRBJ2-3; v_call: TRBV7-9; cdr3_aa: ASSRGQSTDTQY
j_call: TRBJ2-1; v_call: TRBV6-2/TRBV6-3; cdr3_aa: ASRENNEQF
j_call: TRBJ1-1; v_call: TRBV6-6; cdr3_aa: ASSYQGQNTEAF
j_call: TRBJ1-1; v_call: TRBV14; cdr3_aa: ASSQDKRQLGRGTEAF
j_call: TRBJ2-7; v_call: TRBV28; cdr3_aa: ASSLGTGTGSAYEQY
j_call: TRBJ2-7; v_call: TRBV12-3/TRBV12-4; cdr3_aa: ASSTGSGGPYEQY